This is a list of T cell receptor beta chains from one sample in a study of T-cell reconstitution after alpha-beta-depleted transplantation in children. TCRdb fed the PCR reads into MiXCR, producing one record per CDR3 protein. The sample holds hundreds of thousands of distinct CDR3 sequences; around 13% are singletons and the top ten take 0.79%. The material was PBMCs, obtained before TCRalphabeta/CD19-depleted stem cell transplant. Every receptor here comes from a girl aged 2-10 years with congenital amegakaryocytic thrombocytopenia, due to receive a stem cell transplant. The conserved cysteine and the conserved F or W are not part of the CDR3 here. The size field is filled for only some rows; it gives once, few, many or a size class.

TRBV5-1	15	NA	ASSPGQRPIAKNIQY
TRBV20-1	9	NA	SFTGGYEQY
TRBV6-5	12	many	ASSYSPSPDTQY
TRBV7-9	14	many	ASSYIQDPGYTEAF
TRBV7-8	11	few	ASSLGNNNEQF
TRBV7-3	12	NA	ASSFRGDTDTQY
TRBV20-1	9	many	RPLGIGELF
TRBV11-1	18	few	ASSQHAGLAGGYNTGELF
TRBV4-1	16	many	ASSQGTGGFPSNQPQH
TRBV5-1	11	many	ASSSQGKDTQY
TRBV20-1	16	few	SANGRLAGPIHTDTQY
TRBV3-1	14	few	ASSHRGLARTYEQY
TRBV6-2/TRBV6-3	14	NA	ASSYFLAGDTGELF
TRBV7-3	13	few	ASSLIPGGPDEQY
TRBV28	13	many	ASSLLRGKDNEQF
TRBV20-1	9	many	SARHSYGYT
TRBV20-1	12	NA	SALPGTGMYEQY
TRBV10-3	12	many	AIRTSGGTDTQY
TRBV12-3/TRBV12-4	13	few	ASSLSGTQRETQY
TRBV29-1	11	NA	SVGGRANTEAF
TRBV29-1	13	many	SVGPGESNENEQF
TRBV11-2	9	many	ASSRGPSQF
TRBV12-3/TRBV12-4	12	many	ASSLSRPTYEQY
TRBV27	16	many	ASSFLSLAGGPQETQY
TRBV5-1	13	NA	ASRPRQGMSYEQY
TRBV20-1	11	many	SARSGSENIQY
TRBV11-1	16	NA	ASSLNRVERSSSYEQY
TRBV11-3	14	NA	ASSFSGSGNTGELF
TRBV15	16	many	ATSGSRGASDSYNEQF
TRBV5-1	14	few	ASSLVLAGARSEQY
TRBV20-1	8	many	SAVGFEAF
TRBV20-1	13	NA	SARGSSGGVYEQY
TRBV29-1	10	many	SVGANVVGYT
TRBV6-5	13	many	ASSNPSGSTDTQY
TRBV7-2	12	NA	ASSSSGRFIEQF
TRBV10-3	13	NA	AISESRPGTDTQY
TRBV20-1	10	many	SAAGGRDEQF
TRBV7-9	15	NA	ASSPPYRPGNTGELF
TRBV18	10	NA	ASSQREDTQY
TRBV20-1	12	many	SASKQGGTYEQY
TRBV20-1	11	many	SGILSSYNEQF
TRBV5-1	13	NA	ASSRWGVWGNTIY
TRBV12-3/TRBV12-4	12	NA	ATQTSGILNEQF
TRBV20-1	12	NA	SARRTSGTYEQY
TRBV7-3	14	NA	ASSHSRTGGNDEQF
TRBV12-3/TRBV12-4	12	few	ASSQQGRRETQY
TRBV2	13	NA	ASGGLSRTGNTIY
TRBV12-3/TRBV12-4	12	many	ASSLENRDNEQF
TRBV5-1	15	NA	ASSLDTGILYAYGYT
TRBV10-3	12	NA	AISSPTTSYEQY
TRBV6-2/TRBV6-3	13	many	ASSYAAGGFGELF
TRBV20-1	11	many	SARSPFLYEQY
TRBV18	11	NA	ASSLGQENIQY
TRBV28	10	many	ASSSWGGGPY
TRBV28	12	few	ASSPQKINEKLF
TRBV27	11	NA	ASGPGRYYEQY
TRBV9	13	few	ASSVDLPRGDTQY